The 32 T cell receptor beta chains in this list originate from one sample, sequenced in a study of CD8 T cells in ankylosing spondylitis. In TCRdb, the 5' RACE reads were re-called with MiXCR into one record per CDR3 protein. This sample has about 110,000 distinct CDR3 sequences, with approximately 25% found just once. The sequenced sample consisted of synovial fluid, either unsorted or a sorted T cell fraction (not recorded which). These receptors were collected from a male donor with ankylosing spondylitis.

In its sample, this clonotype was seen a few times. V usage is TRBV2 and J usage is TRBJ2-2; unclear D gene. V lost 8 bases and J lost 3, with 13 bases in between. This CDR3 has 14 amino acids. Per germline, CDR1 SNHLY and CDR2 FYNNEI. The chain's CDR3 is CASYIRADTGELFF. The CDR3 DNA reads TGTGCCAGCTACATAAGGGCGGACACCGGGGAGCTGTTTTTT.

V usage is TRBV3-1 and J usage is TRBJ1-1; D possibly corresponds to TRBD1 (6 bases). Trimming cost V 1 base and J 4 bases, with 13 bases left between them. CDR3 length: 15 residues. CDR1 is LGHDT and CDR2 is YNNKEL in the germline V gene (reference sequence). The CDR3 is CASSQVQGYGTEAFF. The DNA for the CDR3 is TGTGCCAGCAGCCAAGTACAGGGCTACGGCACTGAAGCTTTCTTT.

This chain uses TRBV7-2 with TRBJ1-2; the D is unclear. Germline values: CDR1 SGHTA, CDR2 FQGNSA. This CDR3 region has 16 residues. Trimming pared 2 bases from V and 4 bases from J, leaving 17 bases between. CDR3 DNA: TGTGCCAGCAGCTTACAAAGCTCAGTGGGGAGCTATGGCTACACCTTC. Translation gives CASSLQSSVGSYGYTF. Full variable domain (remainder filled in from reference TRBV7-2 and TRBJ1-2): GAGVSQSPSNKVTEKGKDVELRCDPISGHTALYWYRQSLGQGLEFLIYFQGNSAPDKSGLPSDRFSAERTGGSVSTLTIQRTQQEDSAVYLCASSLQSSVGSYGYTFGSGTRLTVV.

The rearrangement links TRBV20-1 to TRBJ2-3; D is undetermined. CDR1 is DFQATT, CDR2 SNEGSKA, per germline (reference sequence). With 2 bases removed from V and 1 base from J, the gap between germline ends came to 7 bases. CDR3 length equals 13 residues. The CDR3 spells CSARRPGTDTQYF. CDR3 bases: TGCAGTGCTAGAAGGCCAGGCACAGATACGCAGTATTTT.

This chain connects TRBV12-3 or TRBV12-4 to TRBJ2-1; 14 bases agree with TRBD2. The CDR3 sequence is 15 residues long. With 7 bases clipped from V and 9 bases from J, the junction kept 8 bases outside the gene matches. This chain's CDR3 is CASTGTSGRWGEQFF. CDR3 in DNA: TGTGCCAGCACCGGGACTAGCGGGAGATGGGGTGAGCAGTTCTTC.

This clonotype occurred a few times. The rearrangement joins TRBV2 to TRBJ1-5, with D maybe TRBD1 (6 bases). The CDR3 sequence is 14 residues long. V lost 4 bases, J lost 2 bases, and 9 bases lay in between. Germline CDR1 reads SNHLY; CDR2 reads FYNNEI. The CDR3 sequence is CASSAQGGNQPQHF. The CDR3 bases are TGTGCCAGCAGTGCACAGGGTGGCAATCAGCCCCAGCATTTT.

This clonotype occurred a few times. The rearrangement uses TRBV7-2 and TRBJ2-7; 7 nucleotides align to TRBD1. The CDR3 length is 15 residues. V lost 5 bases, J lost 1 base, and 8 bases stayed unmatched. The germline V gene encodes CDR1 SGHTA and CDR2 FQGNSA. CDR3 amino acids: CASSGAGTASYEQYF. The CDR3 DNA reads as TGTGCCAGCAGCGGCGCCGGGACAGCGTCCTACGAGCAGTACTTC. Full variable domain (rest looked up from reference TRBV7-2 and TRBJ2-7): GAGVSQSPSNKVTEKGKDVELRCDPISGHTALYWYRQSLGQGLEFLIYFQGNSAPDKSGLPSDRFSAERTGGSVSTLTIQRTQQEDSAVYLCASSGAGTASYEQYFGPGTRLTVT.

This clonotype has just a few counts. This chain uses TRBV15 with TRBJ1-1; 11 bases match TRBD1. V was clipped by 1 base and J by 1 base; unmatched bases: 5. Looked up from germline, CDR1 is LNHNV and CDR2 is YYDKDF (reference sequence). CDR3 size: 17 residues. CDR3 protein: CATSRAGTGGKNTEAFF. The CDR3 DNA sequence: TGTGCCACCAGCAGAGCGGGGACAGGGGGGAAGAACACTGAAGCTTTCTTT. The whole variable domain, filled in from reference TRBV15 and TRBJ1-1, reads DAMVIQNPRYQVTQFGKPVTLSCSQTLNHNVMYWYQQKSSQAPKLLFHYYDKDFNNEADTPDNFQSRRPNTSFCFLDIRSPGLGDTAMYLCATSRAGTGGKNTEAFFGQGTRLTVV.

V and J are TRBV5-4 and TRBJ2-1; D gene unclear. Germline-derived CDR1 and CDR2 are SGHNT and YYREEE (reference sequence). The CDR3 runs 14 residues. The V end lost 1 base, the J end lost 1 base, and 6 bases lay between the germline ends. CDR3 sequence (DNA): TGTGCCAGCAGCTTGAAGGAATCCTACAATGAGCAGTTCTTC. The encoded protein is CASSLKESYNEQFF.

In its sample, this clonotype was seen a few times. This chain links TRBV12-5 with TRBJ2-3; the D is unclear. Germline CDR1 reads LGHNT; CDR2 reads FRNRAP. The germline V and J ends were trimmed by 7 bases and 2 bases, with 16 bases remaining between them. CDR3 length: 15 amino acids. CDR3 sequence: CASAAGVGFTDTQYF. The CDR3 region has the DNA TGTGCTAGTGCAGCTGGGGTCGGATTCACAGATACGCAGTATTTT.

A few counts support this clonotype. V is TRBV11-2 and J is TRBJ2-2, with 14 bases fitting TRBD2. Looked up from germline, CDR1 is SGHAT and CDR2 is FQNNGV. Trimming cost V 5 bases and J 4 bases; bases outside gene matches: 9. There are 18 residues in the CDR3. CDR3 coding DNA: TGTGCCAGCAGCCCCTCGGGACTAGCGGGAGAGGGCACCGGGGAGCTGTTTTTT. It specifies CASSPSGLAGEGTGELFF.

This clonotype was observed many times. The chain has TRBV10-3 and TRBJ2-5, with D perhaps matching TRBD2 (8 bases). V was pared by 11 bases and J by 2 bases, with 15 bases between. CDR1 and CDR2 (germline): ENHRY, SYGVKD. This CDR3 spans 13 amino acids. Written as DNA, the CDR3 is TGTGCCTCCGGGGGGGGACAGCAAGAGACCCAGTACTTC. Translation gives CASGGGQQETQYF.

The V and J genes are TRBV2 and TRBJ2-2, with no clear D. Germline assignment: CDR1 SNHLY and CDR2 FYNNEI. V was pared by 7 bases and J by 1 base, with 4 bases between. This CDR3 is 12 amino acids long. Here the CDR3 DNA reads TGTGCCAGCAAAGAGAACACCGGGGAGCTGTTTTTT. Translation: CASKENTGELFF.

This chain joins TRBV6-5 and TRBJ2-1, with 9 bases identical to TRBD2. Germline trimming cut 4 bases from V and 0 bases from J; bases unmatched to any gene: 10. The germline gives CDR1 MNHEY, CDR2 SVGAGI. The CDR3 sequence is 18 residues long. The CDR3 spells CASSFFGGRGSSYNEQFF. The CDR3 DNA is TGTGCCAGCAGTTTCTTTGGCGGGAGGGGGAGCTCCTACAATGAGCAGTTCTTC.

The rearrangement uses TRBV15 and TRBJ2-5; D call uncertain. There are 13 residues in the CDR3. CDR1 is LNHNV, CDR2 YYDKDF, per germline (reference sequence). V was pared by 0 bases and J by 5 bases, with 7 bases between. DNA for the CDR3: TGTGCCACCAGCAGAGAAACGCTCGAGACCCAGTACTTC. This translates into CATSRETLETQYF.

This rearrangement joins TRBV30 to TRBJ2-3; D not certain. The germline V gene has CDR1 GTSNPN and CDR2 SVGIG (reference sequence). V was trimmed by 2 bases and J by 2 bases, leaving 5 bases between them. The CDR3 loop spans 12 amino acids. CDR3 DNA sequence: TGTGCCTGGAGTAAGGTCACAGATACGCAGTATTTT. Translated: CAWSKVTDTQYF.

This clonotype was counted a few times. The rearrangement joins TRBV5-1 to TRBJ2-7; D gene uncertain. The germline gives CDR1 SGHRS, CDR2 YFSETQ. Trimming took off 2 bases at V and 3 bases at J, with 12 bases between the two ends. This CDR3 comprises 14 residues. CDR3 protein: CASSLGQDLYEQYF. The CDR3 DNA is TGCGCCAGCAGCTTAGGGCAGGACCTCTACGAGCAGTACTTC.

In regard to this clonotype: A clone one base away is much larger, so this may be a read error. CDR3 coding DNA: TGTGCCAGCAGCTTACTAGCGGGAGTCAGCTCCTACAATGAGCAGCTCTTC. Its protein is CASSLLAGVSSYNEQLF. The rearrangement joins TRBV11-2 to TRBJ2-1; 10 positions match TRBD2. Germline V gives CDR1 SGHAT, CDR2 FQNNGV. The CDR3 consists of 17 residues.

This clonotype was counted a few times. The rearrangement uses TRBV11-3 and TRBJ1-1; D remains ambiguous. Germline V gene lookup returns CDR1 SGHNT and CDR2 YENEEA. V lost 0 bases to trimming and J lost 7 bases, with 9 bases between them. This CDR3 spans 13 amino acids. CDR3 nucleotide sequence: TGTGCCAGCAGCTTAGAAACAGTAAATGAAGCTTTCTTT. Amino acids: CASSLETVNEAFF.

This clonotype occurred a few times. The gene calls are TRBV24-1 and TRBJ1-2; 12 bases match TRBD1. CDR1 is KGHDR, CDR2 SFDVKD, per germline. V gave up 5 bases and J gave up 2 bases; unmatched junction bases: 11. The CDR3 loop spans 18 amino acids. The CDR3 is CATSGPGTGGDGNYGYTF. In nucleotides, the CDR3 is TGTGCCACCAGTGGTCCCGGGACAGGGGGCGATGGAAACTATGGCTACACCTTC.

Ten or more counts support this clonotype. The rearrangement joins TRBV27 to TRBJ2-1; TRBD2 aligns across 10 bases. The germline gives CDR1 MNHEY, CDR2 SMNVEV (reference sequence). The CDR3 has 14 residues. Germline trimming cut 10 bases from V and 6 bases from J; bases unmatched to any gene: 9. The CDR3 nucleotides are TGTGCCACCGCACCTAGCGGGAGTAGCAATGAGCAGTTCTTC. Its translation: CATAPSGSSNEQFF.

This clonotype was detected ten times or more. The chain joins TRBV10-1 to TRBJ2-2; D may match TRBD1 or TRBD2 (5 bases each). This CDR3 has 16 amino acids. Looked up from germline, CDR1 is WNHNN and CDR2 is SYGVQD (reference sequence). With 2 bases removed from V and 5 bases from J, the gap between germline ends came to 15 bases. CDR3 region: CASSERGPPVTGELFF. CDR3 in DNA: TGCGCCAGCAGTGAGCGGGGCCCCCCGGTGACCGGGGAGCTGTTTTTT.

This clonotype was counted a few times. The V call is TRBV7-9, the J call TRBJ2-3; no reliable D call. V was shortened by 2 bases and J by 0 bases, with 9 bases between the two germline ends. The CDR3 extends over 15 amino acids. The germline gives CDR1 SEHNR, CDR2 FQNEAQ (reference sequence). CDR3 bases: TGTGCCAGCAGCTTACCTAGGGCAAGCACAGATACGCAGTATTTT. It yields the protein CASSLPRASTDTQYF.

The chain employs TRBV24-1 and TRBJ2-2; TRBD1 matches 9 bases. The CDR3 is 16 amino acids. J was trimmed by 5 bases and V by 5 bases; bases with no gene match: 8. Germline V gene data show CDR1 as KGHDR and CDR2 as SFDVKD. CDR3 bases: TGTGCCACCAGTGTCCGGGACAGGGCGAGGACCGGGGAGCTGTTTTTT. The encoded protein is CATSVRDRARTGELFF.

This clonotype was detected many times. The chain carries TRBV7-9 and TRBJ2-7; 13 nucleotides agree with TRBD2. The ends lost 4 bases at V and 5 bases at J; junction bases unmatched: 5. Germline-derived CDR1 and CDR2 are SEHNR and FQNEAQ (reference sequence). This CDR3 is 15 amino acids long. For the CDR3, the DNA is TGTGCCAGCAGCTCAAGGACTAGCGGGAGAAACGAGCAGTACTTC. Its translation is CASSSRTSGRNEQYF.

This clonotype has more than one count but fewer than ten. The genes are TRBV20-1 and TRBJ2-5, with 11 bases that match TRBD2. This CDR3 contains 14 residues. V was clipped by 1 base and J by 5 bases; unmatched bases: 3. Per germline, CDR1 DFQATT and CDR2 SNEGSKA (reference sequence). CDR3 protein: CSARVAGGSETQYF. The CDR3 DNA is TGCAGTGCTAGAGTAGCGGGAGGGTCGGAGACCCAGTACTTC.

The chain's CDR3 is CASSLSFSRLGGYTF. The CDR3 coding sequence is TGTGCCAGCAGTTTATCTTTCAGCAGGCTCGGTGGCTACACCTTC. The rearrangement joins TRBV12-3 or TRBV12-4 to TRBJ1-2, with D uncertain. The CDR3 spans 15 residues. The V end was cut by 2 bases, the J end by 7 bases, with 17 bases between.

The CDR3: CASSPPRGTEAFF. The CDR3 coding sequence is TGTGCCAGCAGCCCCCCCAGGGGCACTGAAGCTTTCTTT. The rearrangement joins TRBV3-1 to TRBJ1-1; TRBD1 is a possible D gene (6 bases). V lost 4 bases, J lost 4 bases, and 10 bases lay in between. The length of the CDR3 is 13 residues. Germline assignment: CDR1 LGHDT and CDR2 YNNKEL (reference sequence).

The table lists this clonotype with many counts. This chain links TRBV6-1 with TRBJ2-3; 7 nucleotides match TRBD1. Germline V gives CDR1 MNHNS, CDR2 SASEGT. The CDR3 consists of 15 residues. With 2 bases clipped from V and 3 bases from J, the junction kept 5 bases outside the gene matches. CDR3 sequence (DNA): TGTGCCAGCAGTGAATTTCGCAGGGGGACAGATACGCAGTATTTT. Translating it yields CASSEFRRGTDTQYF.

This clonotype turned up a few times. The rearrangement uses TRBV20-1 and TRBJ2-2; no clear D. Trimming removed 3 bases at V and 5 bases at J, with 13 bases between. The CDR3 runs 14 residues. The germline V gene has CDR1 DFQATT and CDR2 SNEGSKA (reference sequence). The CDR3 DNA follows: TGCAGTGCTAGCGGCCCGCTGGGAACCGGGGAGCTGTTTTTT. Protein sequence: CSASGPLGTGELFF.

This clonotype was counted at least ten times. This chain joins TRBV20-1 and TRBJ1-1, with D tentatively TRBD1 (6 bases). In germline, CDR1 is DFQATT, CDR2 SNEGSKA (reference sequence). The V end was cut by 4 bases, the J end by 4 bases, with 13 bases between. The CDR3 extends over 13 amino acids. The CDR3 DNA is TGCAGTGCTACGTTACAGGGAGGCACTGAAGCTTTCTTT. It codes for CSATLQGGTEAFF.

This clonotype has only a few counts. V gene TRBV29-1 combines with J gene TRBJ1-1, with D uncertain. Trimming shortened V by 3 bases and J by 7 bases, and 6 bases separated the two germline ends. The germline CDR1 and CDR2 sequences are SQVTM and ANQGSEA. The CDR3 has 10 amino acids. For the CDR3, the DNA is TGCAGCGTTGACCGGAGTGAAGCTTTCTTT. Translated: CSVDRSEAFF.